This T cell receptor (beta chain) comes out of a study of blood T cell repertoires in COVID-19. TCRdb's copy holds only in-frame clones and misses some; the assay was immunoSEQ multiplex PCR. The sample lists roughly 80,000 clones, around 84% occurring once. Unmatched junction bases numbered 10, after V lost 3 bases and J lost 2 bases. Germline V lookup: CDR1 LNHDA, CDR2 SQIVND (reference sequence). The CDR3 totals 17 residues. The chain employs TRBV19 and TRBJ2-5, with 9 bases matching TRBD2. Input material: peripheral blood. The source is a man aged 50 to 60 with acute or convalescent COVID-19. CDR3 residues: CASSIRSGRFGQETQYF. The CDR3 DNA is TGTGCCAGTAGTATTCGAAGCGGGAGGTTCGGGCAAGAGACCCAGTACTTC. Complete variable domain (other parts from reference TRBV19 and TRBJ2-5): DGGITQSPKYLFRKEGQNVTLSCEQNLNHDAMYWYRQDPGQGLRLIYYSQIVNDFQKGDIAEGYSVSREKKESFPLTVTSAQKNPTAFYLCASSIRSGRFGQETQYFGPGTRLLVL.